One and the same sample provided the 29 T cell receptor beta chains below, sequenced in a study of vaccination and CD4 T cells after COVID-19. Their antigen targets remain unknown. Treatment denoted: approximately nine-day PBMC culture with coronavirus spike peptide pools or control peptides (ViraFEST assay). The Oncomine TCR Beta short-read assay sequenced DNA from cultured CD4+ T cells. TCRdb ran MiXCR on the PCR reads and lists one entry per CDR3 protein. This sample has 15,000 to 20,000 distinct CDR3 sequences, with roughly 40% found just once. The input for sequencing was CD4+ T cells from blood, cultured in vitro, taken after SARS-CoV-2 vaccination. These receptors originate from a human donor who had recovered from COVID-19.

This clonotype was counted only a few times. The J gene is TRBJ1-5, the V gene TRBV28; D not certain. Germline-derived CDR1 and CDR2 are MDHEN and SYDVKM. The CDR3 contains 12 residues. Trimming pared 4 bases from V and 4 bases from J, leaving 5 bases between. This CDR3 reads CASSSDNQPQHF. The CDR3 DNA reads TGTGCCAGCAGTTCCGATAATCAGCCCCAGCATTTT.

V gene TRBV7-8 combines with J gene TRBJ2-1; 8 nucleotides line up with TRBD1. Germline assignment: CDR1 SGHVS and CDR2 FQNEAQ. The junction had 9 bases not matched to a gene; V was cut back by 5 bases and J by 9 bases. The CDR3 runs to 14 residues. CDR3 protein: CASSQDRGPAEQFF. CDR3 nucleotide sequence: TGTGCCAGCAGCCAAGACAGGGGCCCTGCTGAGCAGTTCTTC.

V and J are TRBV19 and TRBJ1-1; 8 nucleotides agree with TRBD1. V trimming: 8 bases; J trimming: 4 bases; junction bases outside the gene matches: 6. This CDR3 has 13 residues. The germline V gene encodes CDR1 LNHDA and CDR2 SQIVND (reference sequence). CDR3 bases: TGTGCCAGTGGGGACAGGCCCAGCACTGAAGCTTTCTTT. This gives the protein CASGDRPSTEAFF.

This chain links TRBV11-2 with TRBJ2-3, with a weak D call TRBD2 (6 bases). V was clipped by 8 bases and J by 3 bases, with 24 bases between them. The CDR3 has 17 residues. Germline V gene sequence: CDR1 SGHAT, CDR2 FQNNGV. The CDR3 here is CASADLSGGFRTDTQYF. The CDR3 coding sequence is TGTGCCAGCGCAGACCTCTCCGGGGGTTTTCGAACAGATACGCAGTATTTT. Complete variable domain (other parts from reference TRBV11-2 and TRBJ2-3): EAGVAQSPRYKIIEKRQSVAFWCNPISGHATLYWYQQILGQGPKLLIQFQNNGVVDDSQLPKDRFSAERLKGVDSTLKIQPAKLEDSAVYLCASADLSGGFRTDTQYFGPGTRLTVL.

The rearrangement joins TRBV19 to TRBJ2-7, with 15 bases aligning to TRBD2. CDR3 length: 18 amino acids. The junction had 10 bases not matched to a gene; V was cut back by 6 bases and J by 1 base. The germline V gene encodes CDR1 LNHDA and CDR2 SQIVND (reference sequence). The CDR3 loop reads CASSRGGLAGGFSYEQYF. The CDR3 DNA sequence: TGTGCCAGTAGCCGAGGGGGACTAGCGGGAGGATTTTCCTACGAGCAGTACTTC.

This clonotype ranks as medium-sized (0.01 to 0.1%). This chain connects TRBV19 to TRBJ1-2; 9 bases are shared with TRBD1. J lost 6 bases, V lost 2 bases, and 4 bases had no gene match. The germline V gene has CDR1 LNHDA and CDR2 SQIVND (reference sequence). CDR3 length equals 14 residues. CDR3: CASSIPGTGHGYTF. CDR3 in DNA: TGTGCCAGTAGTATACCTGGGACAGGGCATGGCTACACCTTC.

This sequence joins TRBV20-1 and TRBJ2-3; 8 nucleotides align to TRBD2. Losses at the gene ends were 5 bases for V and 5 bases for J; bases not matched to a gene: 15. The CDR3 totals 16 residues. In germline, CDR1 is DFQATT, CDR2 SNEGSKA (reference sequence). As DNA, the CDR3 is TGCAGTGCTCACAAGACCGGGACTAGAGTGGTAGATACGCAGTATTTT. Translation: CSAHKTGTRVVDTQYF.

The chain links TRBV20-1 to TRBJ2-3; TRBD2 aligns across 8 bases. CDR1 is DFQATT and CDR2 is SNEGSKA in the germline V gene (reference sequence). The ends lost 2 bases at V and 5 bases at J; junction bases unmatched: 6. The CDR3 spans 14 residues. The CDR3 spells CSARREGRGDTQYF. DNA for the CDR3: TGCAGTGCTAGACGGGAGGGCCGGGGAGATACGCAGTATTTT.

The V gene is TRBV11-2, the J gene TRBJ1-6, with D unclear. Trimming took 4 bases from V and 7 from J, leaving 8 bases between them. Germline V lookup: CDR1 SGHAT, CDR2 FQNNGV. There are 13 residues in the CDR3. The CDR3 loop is CASSSVSNSPLHF. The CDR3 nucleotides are TGTGCCAGCAGCTCGGTTAGCAATTCACCCCTCCACTTT.

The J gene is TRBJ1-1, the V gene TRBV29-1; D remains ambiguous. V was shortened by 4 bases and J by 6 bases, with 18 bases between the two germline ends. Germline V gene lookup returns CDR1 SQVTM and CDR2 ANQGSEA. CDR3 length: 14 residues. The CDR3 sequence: CSVVVYGRTAEAFF. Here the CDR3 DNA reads TGCAGCGTTGTGGTGTACGGACGAACGGCTGAAGCTTTCTTT.

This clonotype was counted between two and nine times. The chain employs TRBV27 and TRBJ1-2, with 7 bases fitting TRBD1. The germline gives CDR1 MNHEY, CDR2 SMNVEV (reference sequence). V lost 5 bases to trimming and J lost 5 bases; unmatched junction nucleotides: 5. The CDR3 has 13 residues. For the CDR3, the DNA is TGTGCCAGCAGTCATGACAGGGAGTATGGCTACACCTTC. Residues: CASSHDREYGYTF.

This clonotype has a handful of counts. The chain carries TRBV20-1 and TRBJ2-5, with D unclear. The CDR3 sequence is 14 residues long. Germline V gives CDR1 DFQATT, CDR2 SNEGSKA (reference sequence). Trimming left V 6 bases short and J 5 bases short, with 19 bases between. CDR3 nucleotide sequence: TGCAGTGCCAGTCGGCCAGGAGTTCGGGAGACCCAGTACTTC. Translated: CSASRPGVRETQYF.

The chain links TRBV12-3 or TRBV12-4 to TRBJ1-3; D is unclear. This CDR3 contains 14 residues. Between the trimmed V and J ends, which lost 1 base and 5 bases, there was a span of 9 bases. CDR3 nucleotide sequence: TGTGCCAGCAGTTTAGACAACTATAGAAACACCATATATTTT. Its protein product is CASSLDNYRNTIYF.

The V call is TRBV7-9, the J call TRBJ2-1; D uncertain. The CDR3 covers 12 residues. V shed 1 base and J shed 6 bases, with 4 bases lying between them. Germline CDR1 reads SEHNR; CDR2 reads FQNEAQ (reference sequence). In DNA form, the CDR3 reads TGTGCCAGCAGCTTAGTGGGCAATGAGCAGTTCTTC. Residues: CASSLVGNEQFF.

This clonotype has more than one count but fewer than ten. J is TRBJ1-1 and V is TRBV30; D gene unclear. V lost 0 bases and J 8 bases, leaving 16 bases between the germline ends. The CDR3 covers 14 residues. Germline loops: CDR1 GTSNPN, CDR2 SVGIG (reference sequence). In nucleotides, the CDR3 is TGTGCCTGGAGTGTTCTGCAGCTACTGGGAGAAGCTTTCTTT. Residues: CAWSVLQLLGEAFF. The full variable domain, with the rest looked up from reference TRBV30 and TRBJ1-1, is SQTIHQWPATLVQPVGSPLSLECTVEGTSNPNLYWYRQAAGRGLQLLFYSVGIGQISSEVPQNLSASRPQDRQFILSSKKLLLSDSGFYLCAWSVLQLLGEAFFGQGTRLTVV.

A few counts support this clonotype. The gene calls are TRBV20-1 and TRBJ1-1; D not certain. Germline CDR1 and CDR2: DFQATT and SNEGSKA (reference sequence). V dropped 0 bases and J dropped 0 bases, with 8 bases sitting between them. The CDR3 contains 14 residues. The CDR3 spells CSARESGVNTEAFF. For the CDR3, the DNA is TGCAGTGCTAGAGAGTCCGGGGTGAACACTGAAGCTTTCTTT.

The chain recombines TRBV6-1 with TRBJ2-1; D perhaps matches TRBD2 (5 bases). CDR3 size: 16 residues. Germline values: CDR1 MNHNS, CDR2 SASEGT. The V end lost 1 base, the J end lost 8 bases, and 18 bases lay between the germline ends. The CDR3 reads CASSEDERVRVYEQFF. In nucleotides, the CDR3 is TGTGCCAGCAGTGAAGATGAGAGGGTACGGGTGTATGAGCAGTTCTTC.

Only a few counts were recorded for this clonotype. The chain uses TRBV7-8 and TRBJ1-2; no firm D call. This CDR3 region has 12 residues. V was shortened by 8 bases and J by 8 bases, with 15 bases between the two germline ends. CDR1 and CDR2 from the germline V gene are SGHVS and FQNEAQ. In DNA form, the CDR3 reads TGTGCCAGCTGGGAATCCCCCATGGGCTACACCTTC. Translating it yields CASWESPMGYTF.

The CDR3 DNA reads TGTGCCAGTAGCTCAGGCCTAGCGGGGGGGCTTGAGCAGTTCTTC. Translating it yields CASSSGLAGGLEQFF. The genes are TRBV19 and TRBJ2-1, with TRBD2 matching 12 bases. Trimming removed 6 bases from V and 9 bases from J; junction bases left unmatched: 9. The germline CDR1 and CDR2 sequences are LNHDA and SQIVND (reference sequence). This CDR3 has 15 residues. The full variable domain, in which reference TRBV19 and TRBJ2-1 provide the parts outside the CDR3, is DGGITQSPKYLFRKEGQNVTLSCEQNLNHDAMYWYRQDPGQGLRLIYYSQIVNDFQKGDIAEGYSVSREKKESFPLTVTSAQKNPTAFYLCASSSGLAGGLEQFFGPGTRLTVL.

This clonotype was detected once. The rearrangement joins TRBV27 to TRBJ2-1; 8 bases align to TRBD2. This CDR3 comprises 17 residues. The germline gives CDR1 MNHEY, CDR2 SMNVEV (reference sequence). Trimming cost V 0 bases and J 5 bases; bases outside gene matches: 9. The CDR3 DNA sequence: TGTGCCAGCAGTTTATCCCGCTTTCAGCGGGGGAACAATGAGCAGTTCTTC. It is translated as CASSLSRFQRGNNEQFF.

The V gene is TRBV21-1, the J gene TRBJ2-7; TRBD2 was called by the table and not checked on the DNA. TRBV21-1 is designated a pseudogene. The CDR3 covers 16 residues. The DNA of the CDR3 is TGTGCCAGCAGCAAAGTAGTGGGAGGCTTCCCCTACGAGCAGTACTTC. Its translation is CASSKVVGGFPYEQYF.

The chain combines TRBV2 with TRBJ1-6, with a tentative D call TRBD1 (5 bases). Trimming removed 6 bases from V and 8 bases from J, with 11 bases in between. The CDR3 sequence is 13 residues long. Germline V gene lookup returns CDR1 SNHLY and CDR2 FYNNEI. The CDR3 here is CASRGTEDSPLHF. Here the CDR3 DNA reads TGTGCCAGCAGGGGGACGGAGGATTCACCCCTCCACTTT.

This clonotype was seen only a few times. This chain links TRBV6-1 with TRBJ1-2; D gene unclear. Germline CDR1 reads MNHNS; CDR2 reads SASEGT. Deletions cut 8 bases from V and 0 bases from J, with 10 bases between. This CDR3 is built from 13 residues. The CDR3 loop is CASSRKPNYGYTF. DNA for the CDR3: TGTGCCAGCTCTCGAAAACCTAACTATGGCTACACCTTC.

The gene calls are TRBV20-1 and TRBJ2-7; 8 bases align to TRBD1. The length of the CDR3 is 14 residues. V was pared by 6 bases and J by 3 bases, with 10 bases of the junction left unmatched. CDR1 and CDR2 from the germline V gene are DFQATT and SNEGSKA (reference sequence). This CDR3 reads CSARSGQGLYEQYF. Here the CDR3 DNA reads TGCAGTGCCCGGAGTGGACAGGGTCTCTACGAGCAGTACTTC.

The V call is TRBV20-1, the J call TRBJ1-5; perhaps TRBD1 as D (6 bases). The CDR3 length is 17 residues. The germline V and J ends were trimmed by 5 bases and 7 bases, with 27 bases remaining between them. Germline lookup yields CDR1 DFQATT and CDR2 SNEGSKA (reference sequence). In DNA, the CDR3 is TGCAGTGCTCGAAGTGACACCAGGGGCAGGGTTGGCCAGCCCCAGCATTTT. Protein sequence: CSARSDTRGRVGQPQHF.

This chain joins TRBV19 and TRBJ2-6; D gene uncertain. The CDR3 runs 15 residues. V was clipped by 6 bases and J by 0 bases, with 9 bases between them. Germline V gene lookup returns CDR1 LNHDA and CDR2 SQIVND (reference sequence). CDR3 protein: CASRQLFSGANVLTF. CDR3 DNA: TGTGCCAGTAGGCAGTTATTCTCTGGGGCCAACGTCCTGACTTTC.

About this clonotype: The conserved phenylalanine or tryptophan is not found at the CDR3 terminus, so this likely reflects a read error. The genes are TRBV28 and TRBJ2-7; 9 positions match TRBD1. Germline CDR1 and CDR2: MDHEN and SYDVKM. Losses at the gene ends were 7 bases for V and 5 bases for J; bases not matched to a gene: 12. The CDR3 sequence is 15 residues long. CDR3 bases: TGTGCCAGCACCAACCCGGGACAGGGAGTAAACGAGCAGTACCTC. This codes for CASTNPGQGVNEQYL.

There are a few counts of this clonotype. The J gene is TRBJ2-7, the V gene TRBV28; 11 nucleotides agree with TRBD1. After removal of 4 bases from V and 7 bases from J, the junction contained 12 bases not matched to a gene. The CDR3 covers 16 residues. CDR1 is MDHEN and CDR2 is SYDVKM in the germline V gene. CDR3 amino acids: CASSSPGQGARVEQYF. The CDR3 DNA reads TGTGCCAGCAGTTCTCCCGGACAGGGGGCCCGGGTGGAGCAGTACTTC.

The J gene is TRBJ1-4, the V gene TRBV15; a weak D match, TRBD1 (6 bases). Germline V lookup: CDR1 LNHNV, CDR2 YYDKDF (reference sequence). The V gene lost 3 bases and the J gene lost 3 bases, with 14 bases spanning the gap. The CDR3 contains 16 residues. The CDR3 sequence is CATSSGLQGANEKLFF. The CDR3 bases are TGTGCCACCAGCAGCGGCCTACAGGGTGCTAATGAAAAACTGTTTTTT.